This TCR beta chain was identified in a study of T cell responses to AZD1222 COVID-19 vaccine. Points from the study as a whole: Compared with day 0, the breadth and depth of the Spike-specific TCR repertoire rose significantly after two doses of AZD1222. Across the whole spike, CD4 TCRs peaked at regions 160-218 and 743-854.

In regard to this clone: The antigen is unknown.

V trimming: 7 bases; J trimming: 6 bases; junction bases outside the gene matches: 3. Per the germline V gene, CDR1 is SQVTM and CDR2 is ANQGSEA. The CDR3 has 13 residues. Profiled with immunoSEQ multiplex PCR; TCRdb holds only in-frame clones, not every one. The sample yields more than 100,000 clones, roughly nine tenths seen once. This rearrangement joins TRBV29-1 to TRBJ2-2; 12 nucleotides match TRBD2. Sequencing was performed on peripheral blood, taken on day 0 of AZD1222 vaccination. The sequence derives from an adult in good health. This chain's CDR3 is CSALAGGPGELFF. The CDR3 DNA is TGCAGCGCACTAGCGGGGGGACCCGGGGAGCTGTTTTTT.